This T cell receptor beta chain was found in a study of neoadjuvant anti-PD-1 for oral cavity cancer. Looking at the study overall: Around day 43, patients without progression received a fourth nivolumab dose before surgery.

As for this clone: Antigen specificity is unknown.

This CDR3 is built from 14 residues. With 0 bases removed from V and 2 bases from J, the gap between germline ends came to 7 bases. Germline assignment: CDR1 MRHNA and CDR2 SNTAGT. PBMC libraries mostly used around 510 ng of input genomic DNA, with six replicates per sample. The protocol was immunoSEQ multiplex PCR, while the TCRdb copy is restricted to in-frame clones and leaves out a portion. The sample consists of some 66,000 clones, around 82% of them appearing once. Points from the study as a whole: PBMC Gini-index clonality exceeded responders' in non-responders post-nivolumab.

No culture or expansion preceded analysis of these blood cells. The source is a person aged 40 to 85 with oral cavity squamous cell carcinoma. Source: PBMCs, taken before nivolumab (anti-PD-1) treatment. The chain is built from TRBV6-4 and TRBJ1-2; D may be TRBD1 (5 bases). CDR3 sequence reads: CASSDSGGNYGYTF. CDR3 nucleotides: TGTGCCAGCAGTGACTCGGGGGGGAACTATGGCTACACCTTC.